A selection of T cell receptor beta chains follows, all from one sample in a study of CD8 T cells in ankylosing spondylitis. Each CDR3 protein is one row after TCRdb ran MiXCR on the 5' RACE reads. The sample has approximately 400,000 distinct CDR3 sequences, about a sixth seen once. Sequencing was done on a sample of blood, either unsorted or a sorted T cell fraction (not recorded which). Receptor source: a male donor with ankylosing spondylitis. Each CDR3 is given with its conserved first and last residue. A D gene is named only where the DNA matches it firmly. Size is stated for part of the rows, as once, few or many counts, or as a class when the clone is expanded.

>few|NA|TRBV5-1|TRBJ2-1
TGCGCCAGCAGCCAACAACACAATGAGCAGTTCTTC
CASSQQHNEQFF
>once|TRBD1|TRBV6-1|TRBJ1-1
TGTGCCAGCAGTGAAGCGAGGTTAAAGGGGGCGCCCGAAGCTTTCTTT
CASSEARLKGAPEAFF
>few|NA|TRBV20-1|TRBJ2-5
TGCAGTGCGGGCGAAAGGGGGAAGGTAGAGACCCAGTACTTC
CSAGERGKVETQYF
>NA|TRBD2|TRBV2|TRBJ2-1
TGTGCCAGCAGTGCTAGGACTAGCGGGAGGGATGAGCAGTTCTTC
CASSARTSGRDEQFF
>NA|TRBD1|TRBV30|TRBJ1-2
TGTGCCTGGGATGAGGGGGCTGGCTATGGCTACACCTTC
CAWDEGAGYGYTF
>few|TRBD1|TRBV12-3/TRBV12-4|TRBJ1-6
TGTGCCAGCAGTTCGGACAGGGGTTATAATTCACCCCTCCACTTT
CASSSDRGYNSPLHF
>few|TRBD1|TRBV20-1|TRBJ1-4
TGCAGTCTAGACCCGGGACAGGTCAATCGGAAACTGTTTTTT
CSLDPGQVNRKLFF
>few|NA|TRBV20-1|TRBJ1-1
TGCAGTGCCCCGGGCCAGGGAGACACTGAAGCTTTCTTT
CSAPGQGDTEAFF
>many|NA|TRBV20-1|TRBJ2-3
TGCAGTGCTTGGACAGACTCCCGGCCAGATACGCAGTATTTT
CSAWTDSRPDTQYF
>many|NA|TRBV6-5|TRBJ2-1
TGTGCCAGCAGTCGTCTTAATGAGCAGTTCTTC
CASSRLNEQFF
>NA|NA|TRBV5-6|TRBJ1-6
TGTGCCAGCAGCCAGGGACATGCCAATTCACCCCTCCACTTT
CASSQGHANSPLHF
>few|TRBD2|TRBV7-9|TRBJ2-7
TGTGCCAGCAGCTTAGGCGGGAGCGGACGACGAGGCGAGCAGTACTTC
CASSLGGSGRRGEQYF
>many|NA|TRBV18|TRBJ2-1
TGTGCCAGCAGCCCCCTCCGGGATAATGAGCAGTTCTTC
CASSPLRDNEQFF
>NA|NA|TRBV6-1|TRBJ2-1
TGTGCCAGCAGTGCTCGTCGGGGGTCCTATGAGCAGTTCTTC
CASSARRGSYEQFF
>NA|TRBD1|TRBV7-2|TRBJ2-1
TGTGCCAGCAGCTTAGGACAGGGCCCCAGTGAGCAGTTCTTC
CASSLGQGPSEQFF
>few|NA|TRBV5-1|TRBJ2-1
TGCGCCAGCAGCTTGGGCGGGAACACCTACAATGAGCAGTTCTTC
CASSLGGNTYNEQFF
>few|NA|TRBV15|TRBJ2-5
TGTGCCACCAGCATTGAAGAGACCCAGTACTTC
CATSIEETQYF
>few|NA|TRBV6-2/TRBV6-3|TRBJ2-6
TGTGCCAGCAGTTACTCTATCCCAGGGAGCAGGGCCAACGTCCTGACTTTC
CASSYSIPGSRANVLTF
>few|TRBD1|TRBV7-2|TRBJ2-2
TGTGCCAGCGCGGCAGGGGGCTCCGGGGAGCTGTTTTTT
CASAAGGSGELFF
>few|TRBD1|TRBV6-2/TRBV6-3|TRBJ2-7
TGTGCCAGCAGTCGAACTACACCGGGACAGGGGGCAAGAGAGCAGTACTTC
CASSRTTPGQGAREQYF
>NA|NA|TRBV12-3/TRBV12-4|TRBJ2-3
TGTGCCAGCAAAAGCGGCGATACGCAGTATTTT
CASKSGDTQYF
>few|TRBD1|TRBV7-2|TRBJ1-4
TGTGCCAGCAGCTTACTAGGGGGGACAGCCCTTAATGAAAAACTGTTTTTT
CASSLLGGTALNEKLFF
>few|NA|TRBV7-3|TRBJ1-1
TGTGCCAGCAGCTTAAGCAGGGACTCGGAGGTTTTCTTT
CASSLSRDSEVFF
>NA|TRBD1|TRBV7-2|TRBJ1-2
TGTGCCAGCAGCATCAAAACCGGGACAGGGTTTGGCTACACCTTC
CASSIKTGTGFGYTF
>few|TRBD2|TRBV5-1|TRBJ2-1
TGCGCCAGCAACAAAGGCTCTGGCGGGGGGGGCCCTAACAATGAGCAGTTCTTC
CASNKGSGGGGPNNEQFF
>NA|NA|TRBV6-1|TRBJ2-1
TGTGCCAGCAGTAAGGGACGGAAAGACTACAATGAGCAGTTCTTC
CASSKGRKDYNEQFF
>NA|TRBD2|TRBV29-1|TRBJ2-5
TGCAGCGTTGGGGGCGGGAGAGACCAAGAGACCCAGTACTTC
CSVGGGRDQETQYF
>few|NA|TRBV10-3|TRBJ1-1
TGTGCCATCAGTGAGCTGGAGGGTAGGATCGCTGAAGCTTTCTTT
CAISELEGRIAEAFF
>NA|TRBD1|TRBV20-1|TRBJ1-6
TGCAGTGTGGCCCCAGGGGGCTCCTATAATTCACCCCTCCACTTT
CSVAPGGSYNSPLHF
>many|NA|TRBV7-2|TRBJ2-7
TGTGCCAGCAGCTTAGCGGCTAGTAGCCACGAGCAGTACTTC
CASSLAASSHEQYF
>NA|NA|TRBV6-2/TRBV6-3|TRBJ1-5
TGTGCCAGCAGTTACTTCCAGATAAATCAGCCCCAGCATTTT
CASSYFQINQPQHF
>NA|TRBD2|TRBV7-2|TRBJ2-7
TGTGCCAGCAGCCAGCTAGCGGGAGACCGCTACGAGCAGTACTTC
CASSQLAGDRYEQYF
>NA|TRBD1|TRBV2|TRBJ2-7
TGTGCCAGCAGAGAGACAGGGTTGGGGCAGTACTTC
CASRETGLGQYF
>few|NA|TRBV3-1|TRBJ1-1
TGTGCCAGCAGCCAAGGGGGGCTCGGGGCTGAAGCTTTCTTT
CASSQGGLGAEAFF
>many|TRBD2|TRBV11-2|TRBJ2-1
TGTGCCAGCAGCCCCGGACTAGCGGGTGCCAATGAGCAGTTCTTC
CASSPGLAGANEQFF
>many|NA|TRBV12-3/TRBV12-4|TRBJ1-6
TGTGCCAGCACGAAGTGGGAGAATAATTCACCCCTCCACTTT
CASTKWENNSPLHF
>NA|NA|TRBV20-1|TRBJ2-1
TGCAGTGCTAGAGATAGTAGTCACGCACAAGAAGAGCAGTTCTTC
CSARDSSHAQEEQFF
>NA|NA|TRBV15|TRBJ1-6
TGTGCCACCAGCAGAGGGAGGGGGAATTCACCCCTCCACTTT
CATSRGRGNSPLHF
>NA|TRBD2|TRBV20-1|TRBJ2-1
TGCAGTGCTAGAGATATATTACGCGGGGGAACCTACAATGAGCAGTTCTTC
CSARDILRGGTYNEQFF
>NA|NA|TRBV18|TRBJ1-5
TGTGCCAGCTCACCGTCGGGGGGCTCTCAGCCCCAGCATTTT
CASSPSGGSQPQHF
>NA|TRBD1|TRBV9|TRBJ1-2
TGTGCCAGCAGCGTGGGTCTATCGGCGGGGGTGGGGACAGGTTATGGCTACACCTTC
CASSVGLSAGVGTGYGYTF
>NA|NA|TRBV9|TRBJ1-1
TGTGCCAGCAGCAGCCGGATAGGGACTGAAGCTTTCTTT
CASSSRIGTEAFF
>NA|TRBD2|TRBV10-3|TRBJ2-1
TGTGCCACCCGGACTAGCGGGGACGGGAATGAGCAGTTCTTC
CATRTSGDGNEQFF
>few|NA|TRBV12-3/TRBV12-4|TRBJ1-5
TGTGCCAGCAGTTTGTTTGGCCAACATCAGCCCCAGCATTTT
CASSLFGQHQPQHF
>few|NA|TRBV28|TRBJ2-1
TGTGCCAGCAGCCGGGACGGAACTTCCTACAATGAGCAGTTCTTC
CASSRDGTSYNEQFF
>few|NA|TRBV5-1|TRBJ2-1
TGCGCCAGCAGCGGCGGGACTTTCAATGAGCAGTTCTTC
CASSGGTFNEQFF
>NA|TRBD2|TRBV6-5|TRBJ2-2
TGTGCCAGCAGTTACTCTGCGACTAGCAGAGACACCGGGGAGCTGTTTTTT
CASSYSATSRDTGELFF
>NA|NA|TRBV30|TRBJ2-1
TGTGCCTGGAGGAGACAGGTTGAGGGTCAGTTCTTC
CAWRRQVEGQFF
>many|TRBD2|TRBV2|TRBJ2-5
TGTGCCAGCAGGAGTCGGCGGGGGGGCGAAGAGACCCAGTACTTC
CASRSRRGGEETQYF
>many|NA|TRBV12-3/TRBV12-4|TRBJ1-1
TGTGCCAGCAGTCCCACCACCTACTGGAATGAAGCTTTCTTT
CASSPTTYWNEAFF
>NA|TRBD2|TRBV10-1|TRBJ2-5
TGCGCCAGCGGACCCGGGGGGGTGGAGGAGACCCAGTACTTC
CASGPGGVEETQYF
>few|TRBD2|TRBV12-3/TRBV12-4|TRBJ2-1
TGTGCCAGCAGCAAGCGGGAGGGCCACAATGAGCAGTTCTTC
CASSKREGHNEQFF
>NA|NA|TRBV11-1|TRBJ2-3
TGTGCCAGCAGCTCGGGCCCGTTGGCCCGTAGCACAGATACGCAGTATTTT
CASSSGPLARSTDTQYF
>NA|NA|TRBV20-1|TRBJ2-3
TGCAGTGCTGCCGGGGGGCCAGTGACCCATACGCAGTATTTT
CSAAGGPVTHTQYF